Presented here are 9 T cell receptor beta chains from one specimen sequenced in a study of cytomegalovirus exposure and HLA in healthy donors. Only in-frame clones appear in the TCRdb table, and some are missing; sequencing was by immunoSEQ multiplex PCR. The sample shows more than 90,000 clones, approximately 89% of them seen only once. The specimen sequenced was PBMCs. These receptors all stem from a man between 18 and 35 years old in good health and CMV-seronegative.

This chain uses TRBV7-9 with TRBJ1-2; D might be TRBD1 (5 bases). The germline gives CDR1 SEHNR, CDR2 FQNEAQ (reference sequence). The CDR3 covers 13 residues. Trimming left V 5 bases short and J 6 bases short, with 13 bases between. CDR3 sequence: CASSPRRGNGYTF. In DNA form, the CDR3 reads TGTGCCAGCAGCCCACGGAGGGGAAATGGCTACACCTTC.

This clone was picked up a small number of times. J is TRBJ1-5 and V is TRBV6-5; D ambiguous. CDR1 is MNHEY and CDR2 is SVGAGI in the germline V gene. CDR3 size: 13 residues. V lost 5 bases to trimming and J lost 8 bases, with 13 bases between them. Here the CDR3 reads CASSTRREEPQHF. CDR3 bases: TGTGCCAGCAGTACCCGAAGAGAGGAGCCCCAGCATTTT.

The V and J genes are TRBV18 and TRBJ2-3; 10 nucleotides agree with TRBD2. V shed 3 bases and J 6 bases; nucleotides not matched to a gene: 12. This CDR3 region has 17 residues. The germline V gene has CDR1 KGHSH and CDR2 LQKENI. DNA for the CDR3: TGTGCCAGCTCACCCCTGCCGGCTAGCGGGAGTGGTGATACGCAGTATTTT. Translating gives CASSPLPASGSGDTQYF.

The J gene is TRBJ2-7, the V gene TRBV27, with a weak D call TRBD1 (6 bases). Germline V lookup: CDR1 MNHEY, CDR2 SMNVEV (reference sequence). The CDR3 covers 13 residues. V lost 2 bases and J 5 bases, leaving 10 bases between the germline ends. For the CDR3, the DNA is TGTGCCAGCAGTTTACAGGGGAAAAACGAGCAGTACTTC. Encoded protein: CASSLQGKNEQYF.

To note about this clone: A junction boundary mismatches the germline segment, possibly from a read error. This chain connects TRBV28 to TRBJ2-1, with D hard to call. This CDR3 has 11 residues. CDR1 MDHEN and CDR2 SYDVKM come from the germline V gene. The CDR3, as DNA: TGTGCCAGCAGTCTGAACAACGAGCAGTTCTTC. It translates to CASSLNNEQFF.

Comment on this clone: Additional DNA sequences in this sample encode the identical CDR3. This chain uses TRBV9 with TRBJ1-1; 8 bases match TRBD1. CDR3 length equals 13 residues. The ends lost 0 bases at V and 8 bases at J; junction bases unmatched: 3. Per the germline V gene, CDR1 is SGDLS and CDR2 is YYNGEE. This chain's CDR3 is CASSVAPGGEAFF. CDR3 sequence (DNA): TGTGCCAGCAGCGTAGCCCCAGGGGGCGAAGCTTTCTTT.

The chain combines TRBV30 with TRBJ1-1; 9 bases map to TRBD1. The germline V gene encodes CDR1 GTSNPN and CDR2 SVGIG (reference sequence). V lost 3 bases and J lost 3; bases outside the gene matches: 2. This CDR3 has 13 amino acids. CDR3 sequence reads: CAWRDRGDTEAFF. The CDR3 DNA sequence: TGTGCCTGGAGGGACAGGGGAGACACTGAAGCTTTCTTT.

The chain recombines TRBV29-1 with TRBJ2-1; 11 nucleotides line up with TRBD2. Germline V gene lookup returns CDR1 SQVTM and CDR2 ANQGSEA. This CDR3 comprises 14 residues. V trimming: 5 bases; J trimming: 9 bases; junction bases outside the gene matches: 9. CDR3 residues: CSVLTSGRIGEQFF. For the CDR3, the DNA is TGCAGCGTTCTAACTAGCGGGAGAATTGGTGAGCAGTTCTTC.

The chain combines TRBV4-1 with TRBJ2-3; TRBD2 might be the D (5 bases). This CDR3 spans 15 amino acids. Trimming stripped 3 bases from V and 2 bases from J, with 12 bases between. CDR1 and CDR2 from the germline V gene are MGHRA and YSYEKL. The CDR3: CASSHPDSYTDTQYF. As DNA, the CDR3 is TGCGCCAGCAGCCACCCGGACTCATACACAGATACGCAGTATTTT.